This T cell receptor (beta chain) stems from a study of blood T cell repertoires in COVID-19. The wider study: The United States, Italy and Spain were the sources of the acute and convalescent COVID-19 samples. T cells, B-cell-depleted T cells, or PBMCs provided the cDNA or gDNA that served as material.

V gave up 8 bases and J gave up 7 bases; unmatched junction bases: 17. Germline-derived CDR1 and CDR2 are SEHNR and FQNEAQ (reference sequence). The CDR3 extends over 16 amino acids. Original handling: It was from reference gene primer amplification that nucleated cell counts were estimated. Profiling relied on immunoSEQ multiplex PCR, and the TCRdb table lists in-frame clones only, not all of them. Clonal size and the V and J genes are those of that table, whereas D and trimming came from the DNA. The sample lists approximately 290,000 clones, about nine tenths occurring once. The chain recombines TRBV7-9 with TRBJ1-2; 9 bases match TRBD1. Sequencing was carried out using peripheral blood. This sequence was found in a woman aged 55-70 years with acute or convalescent COVID-19. The CDR3 DNA follows: TGTGCCAGCGAATGGCATTGGGGACAGGGACGGCGTGGCTACACCTTC. Translating it yields CASEWHWGQGRRGYTF.